Presented here are 17 T cell receptor beta chains from one specimen sequenced in a study of T cell repertoires in cytomegalovirus infection. TCRdb re-derived calls from the reads in MiXCR, one entry per CDR3 protein. Of roughly 320,000 distinct CDR3 sequences in the sample, roughly a tenth are singletons; the top ten hold about 2.3%. The material sequenced was PBMCs. The receptor source for this set is a human donor in good health (CMV status not recorded). Some clones in this sample may be carry-over from other donors' samples.

This clonotype was recorded many times. This chain joins TRBV6-6 and TRBJ2-3; D uncertain. V lost 5 bases and J 1 base, leaving 10 bases between the germline ends. Germline values: CDR1 MNHNY, CDR2 SVGAGI (reference sequence). The CDR3 extends over 14 amino acids. The CDR3 is CASSDGFRTDTQYF. Here the CDR3 DNA reads TGTGCCAGCAGTGACGGGTTTCGCACAGATACGCAGTATTTT.

The chain employs TRBV6-2 or TRBV6-3 and TRBJ2-5, with a weak D call TRBD2 (5 bases). V dropped 4 bases and J dropped 3 bases, with 21 bases sitting between them. This CDR3 has 17 residues. Germline-derived CDR1 and CDR2 are MNHEY and SVGEGT. The DNA for the CDR3 is TGTGCCAGCAGTTCATCCATAAGATCCGGGATTGAAGAGACCCAGTACTTC. Its protein product is CASSSSIRSGIEETQYF.

This clonotype was seen many times. This chain connects TRBV10-3 to TRBJ1-6, with 7 nucleotides matching TRBD1. This CDR3 is 15 amino acids long. Germline lookup yields CDR1 ENHRY and CDR2 SYGVKD. Unmatched junction bases numbered 9, after V lost 7 bases and J lost 6 bases. As DNA, the CDR3 is TGTGCCATCAAAAAGGGGGCAGACGTTAATTCACCCCTCCACTTT. It is translated as CAIKKGADVNSPLHF.

This clonotype occurred a few times. The chain employs TRBV20-1 and TRBJ2-5; perhaps D is TRBD1 or TRBD2 (5 bases each). Trimming took 4 bases from V and 1 from J, leaving 13 bases between them. The germline V gene has CDR1 DFQATT and CDR2 SNEGSKA (reference sequence). CDR3 length: 14 amino acids. The CDR3 sequence: CSAITGTVQETQYF. CDR3 DNA: TGCAGTGCTATAACCGGGACGGTCCAAGAGACCCAGTACTTC.

There are many counts of this clonotype. The chain uses TRBV20-1 and TRBJ1-2; the match to TRBD1 covers 7 bases. CDR3 length: 11 amino acids. J gave up 13 bases and V 4 bases, and 9 bases lay outside the gene matches. CDR1 is DFQATT, CDR2 SNEGSKA, per germline (reference sequence). The CDR3 DNA reads TGCAGTGCTAATCCACAGGGGAATAGCACCTTC. Translating it yields CSANPQGNSTF.

The table lists this clonotype with many counts. The chain has TRBV20-1 and TRBJ1-1; TRBD1 might be the D (5 bases). Germline loops: CDR1 DFQATT, CDR2 SNEGSKA (reference sequence). V was trimmed by 0 bases and J by 4 bases, leaving 9 bases between them. The CDR3 consists of 13 residues. Here the CDR3 DNA reads TGCAGTGCTAGAGATGGGAGGGGCACTGAAGCTTTCTTT. Its translation: CSARDGRGTEAFF.

This clonotype was picked up many times. J is TRBJ1-5 and V is TRBV4-2; possibly TRBD1 for D (5 bases). CDR1 LGHNA and CDR2 YNFKEQ come from the germline V gene. The CDR3 sequence is 15 residues long. V lost 2 bases and J lost 5, with 13 bases in between. The CDR3, as DNA: TGTGCCAGCAGCCAATCTCAGGGAGGGGATCAGCCCCAGCATTTT. It translates to CASSQSQGGDQPQHF.

This clonotype has at least ten counts. This chain uses TRBV12-3 or TRBV12-4 with TRBJ2-1, with D maybe TRBD1 (6 bases). This CDR3 contains 14 residues. Trimming stripped 6 bases from V and 9 bases from J, with 18 bases between. The CDR3 DNA sequence: TGTGCCAGCAGAGATGACCAGGTAGGGGGTGAGCAGTTCTTC. This codes for CASRDDQVGGEQFF.

This clonotype was observed many times. The chain combines TRBV7-3 with TRBJ1-6; D is uncertain. V lost 1 base and J lost 10, with 11 bases in between. Germline V lookup: CDR1 SGHTA, CDR2 FQGTGA. The CDR3 totals 14 residues. CDR3: CASSLSGIGSPLHF. CDR3 bases: TGTGCCAGCAGCTTAAGCGGTATTGGATCACCCCTCCACTTT.

Many counts were recorded for this clonotype. The rearrangement links TRBV5-1 to TRBJ1-1; the D is unclear. Germline V gene sequence: CDR1 SGHRS, CDR2 YFSETQ. V lost 4 bases and J lost 2, with 9 bases in between. CDR3 length: 13 amino acids. CDR3 DNA: TGCGCCAGCAGCCCTACACTAAACACTGAAGCTTTCTTT. This codes for CASSPTLNTEAFF.

This clonotype was counted ten times or more. The CDR3 nucleotides read TGTGCCAGCAGCTCCACACTCTCAGGGGAGGGGAACACCGGGGAGCTGTTTTTT. Translating gives CASSSTLSGEGNTGELFF. V is TRBV13 and J is TRBJ2-2; D might be TRBD2 (7 bases). Germline CDR1 reads PRHDT; CDR2 reads FYEKMQ (reference sequence). The CDR3 runs to 18 residues. Trimming removed 4 bases at V and 1 base at J, with 19 bases between.

In regard to this clonotype: This may be a read error, as it is one base from a much larger clone. Here the CDR3 omits its conserved ending phenylalanine or tryptophan, so a read error is the likely source. The CDR3 sequence: CASSVLGQGADGNTIYI. The DNA for the CDR3 is TGTGCCAGCAGCGTATTGGGACAGGGGGCCGATGGAAACACCATATATATT. The rearrangement uses TRBV7-9 and TRBJ1-3, with 12 positions matching TRBD1. Trimming removed 5 bases from V and 3 bases from J; junction bases left unmatched: 8. This CDR3 has 17 amino acids. Germline CDR1 is SEHNR and CDR2 is FQNEAQ (reference sequence).

The J gene is TRBJ1-2, the V gene TRBV28; no clear D gene. This CDR3 has 14 residues. Germline lookup yields CDR1 MDHEN and CDR2 SYDVKM. Trimming removed 3 bases from V and 1 base from J, with 9 bases in between. The CDR3, as DNA: TGTGCCAGCAGTTTGGGCCAGCATAACTATGGCTACACCTTC. It yields the protein CASSLGQHNYGYTF.

This clonotype was seen ten or more times. The V call is TRBV6-1, the J call TRBJ2-5; 7 bases agree with TRBD2. With 5 bases clipped from V and 3 bases from J, the junction kept 12 bases outside the gene matches. The CDR3 contains 16 residues. Germline values: CDR1 MNHNS, CDR2 SASEGT. The CDR3 spells CASSYGEGIGEETQYF. Here the CDR3 DNA reads TGTGCCAGCAGTTATGGGGAGGGAATCGGAGAAGAGACCCAGTACTTC.

This clonotype was counted once. A much bigger clone sits one base away, suggesting this may be a read error. As the CDR3 is not closed by the conserved phenylalanine or tryptophan, this likely results from a read error. V and J are TRBV28 and TRBJ2-2; tentatively, D is TRBD2 (5 bases). Trimming removed 4 bases at V and 0 bases at J, with 12 bases between. The CDR3 covers 16 residues. Germline values: CDR1 MDHEN, CDR2 SYDVKM. In DNA, the CDR3 is TGTGCCAGCAGTTCGAGGGCCCTTTCGAACACCGGGGAGCTGTTTTCT. Protein sequence: CASSSRALSNTGELFS.

The gene calls are TRBV29-1 and TRBJ1-5; 8 bases map to TRBD1. This CDR3 is built from 13 residues. Losses at the gene ends were 7 bases for V and 1 base for J; bases not matched to a gene: 3. Germline values: CDR1 SQVTM, CDR2 ANQGSEA. The CDR3 coding sequence is TGCAGCGCCAGACAGGGGAGCAATCAGCCCCAGCATTTT. It codes for CSARQGSNQPQHF.

This clonotype was found a few times. The gene calls are TRBV29-1 and TRBJ2-1, with D unclear. CDR3 size: 10 residues. CDR1 and CDR2 from the germline V gene are SQVTM and ANQGSEA. The V gene lost 3 bases and the J gene lost 7 bases, with 4 bases spanning the gap. This chain's CDR3 is CSVDGNEQFF. CDR3 in DNA: TGCAGCGTTGACGGTAATGAGCAGTTCTTC.